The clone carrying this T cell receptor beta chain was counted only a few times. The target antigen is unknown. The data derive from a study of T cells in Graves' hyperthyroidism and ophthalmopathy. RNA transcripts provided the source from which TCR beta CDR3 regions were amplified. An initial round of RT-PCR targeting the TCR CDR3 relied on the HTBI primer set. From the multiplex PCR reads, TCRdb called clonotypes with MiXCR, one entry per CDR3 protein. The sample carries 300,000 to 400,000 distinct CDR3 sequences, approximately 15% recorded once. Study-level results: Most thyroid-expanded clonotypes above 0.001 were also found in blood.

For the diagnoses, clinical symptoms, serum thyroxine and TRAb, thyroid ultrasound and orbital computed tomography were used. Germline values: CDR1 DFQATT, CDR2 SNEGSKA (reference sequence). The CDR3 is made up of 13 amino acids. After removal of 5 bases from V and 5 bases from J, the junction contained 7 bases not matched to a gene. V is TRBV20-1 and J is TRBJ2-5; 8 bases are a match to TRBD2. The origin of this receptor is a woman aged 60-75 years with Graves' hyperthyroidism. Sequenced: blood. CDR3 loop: CSAPAGGTETQYF. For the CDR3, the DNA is TGCAGTGCTCCCGCGGGAGGCACTGAGACCCAGTACTTC.